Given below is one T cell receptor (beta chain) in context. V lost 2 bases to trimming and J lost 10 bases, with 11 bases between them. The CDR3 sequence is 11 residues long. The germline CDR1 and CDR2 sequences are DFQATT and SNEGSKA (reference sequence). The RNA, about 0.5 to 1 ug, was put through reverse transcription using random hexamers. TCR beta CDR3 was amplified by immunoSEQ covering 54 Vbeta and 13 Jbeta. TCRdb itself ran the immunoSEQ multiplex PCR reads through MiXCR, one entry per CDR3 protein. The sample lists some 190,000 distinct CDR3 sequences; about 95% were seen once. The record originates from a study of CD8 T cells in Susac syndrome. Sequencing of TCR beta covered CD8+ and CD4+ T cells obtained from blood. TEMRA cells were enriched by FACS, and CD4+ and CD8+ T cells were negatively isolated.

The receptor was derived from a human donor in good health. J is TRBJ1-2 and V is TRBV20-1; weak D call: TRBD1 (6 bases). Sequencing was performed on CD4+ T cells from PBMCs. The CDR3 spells CSARRGDPYTF. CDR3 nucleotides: TGCAGTGCTAGAAGGGGGGACCCCTACACCTTC.